This T cell receptor beta chain was profiled in a study of naive and memory T cell subsets. Both TRBC1 and TRBC2 were covered by a beta constant-region primer of two equimolar oligonucleotides. The ligated cDNA underwent four PCR rounds using SP2 and nested alpha and beta constant-region primers. A single record per CDR3 protein comes from TCRdb applying MiXCR to the UMI-ligation and nested PCR reads. The data show 100,000 to 150,000 distinct CDR3 sequences, 35% to 45% seen once. The J segment lost 6 bases and the V segment lost 3 bases, leaving 11 bases of the junction unmatched. In germline, CDR1 is LNHDA, CDR2 SQIVND (reference sequence). This CDR3 has 16 residues.

Sequenced sample: central memory CD4+ T cells from blood. The source is a human donor in good health. V gene TRBV19 combines with J gene TRBJ2-5, with 9 bases aligning to TRBD1. The CDR3 is CASSISGQGSIKTQYF. Written as DNA, the CDR3 is TGTGCCAGTAGTATCTCGGGACAGGGATCGATAAAGACCCAGTACTTC.